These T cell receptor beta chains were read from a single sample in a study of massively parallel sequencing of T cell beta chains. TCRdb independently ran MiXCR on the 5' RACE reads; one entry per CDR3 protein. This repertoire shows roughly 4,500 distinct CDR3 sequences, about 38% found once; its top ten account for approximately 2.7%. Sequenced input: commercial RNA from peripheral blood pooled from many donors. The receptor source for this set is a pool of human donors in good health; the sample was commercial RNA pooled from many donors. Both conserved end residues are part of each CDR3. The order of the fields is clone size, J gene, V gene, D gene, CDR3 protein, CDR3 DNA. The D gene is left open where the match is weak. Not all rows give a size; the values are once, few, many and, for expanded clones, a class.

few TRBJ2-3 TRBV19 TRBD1 CASRRTGGPDTQYF TGTGCCAGTAGGAGGACAGGGGGCCCAGATACGCAGTATTTT
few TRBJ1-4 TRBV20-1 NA CSARDPRGEREKLFF TGCAGTGCTAGAGATCCTCGGGGCGAACGTGAAAAACTGTTTTTT
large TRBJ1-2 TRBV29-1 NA CSDHRDHGYTF TGCAGCGATCACAGAGACCACGGCTACACCTTC
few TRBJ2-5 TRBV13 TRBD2 CASSPGLVETQYF TGTGCCAGCAGCCCCGGACTAGTTGAGACCCAGTACTTC
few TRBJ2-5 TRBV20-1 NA CSARGGGETQYF TGCAGTGCGAGGGGGGGTGGGGAGACCCAGTACTTC
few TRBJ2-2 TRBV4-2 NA CASSQDVADPGELFF TGTGCCAGCAGCCAAGATGTTGCGGATCCCGGGGAGCTGTTTTTT
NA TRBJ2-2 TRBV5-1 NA CASSRGPGTGELFF TGCGCCAGCAGTCGGGGGCCTGGCACCGGGGAGCTGTTTTTT
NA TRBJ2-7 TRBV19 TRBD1 CASSIQGADEQYF TGTGCCAGTAGTATACAGGGGGCCGACGAGCAGTACTTC
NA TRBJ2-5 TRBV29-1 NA CSVEFLVETQYF TGCAGCGTTGAATTCTTAGTAGAGACCCAGTACTTC
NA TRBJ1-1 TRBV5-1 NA CASNPGPNTEAFF TGCGCCAGCAATCCAGGGCCGAACACTGAAGCTTTCTTT
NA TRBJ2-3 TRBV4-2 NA CASSPNGADTQYF TGTGCCAGCAGCCCGAACGGGGCAGATACGCAGTATTTT
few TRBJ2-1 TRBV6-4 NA CASSRTVYNEQFF TGTGCCAGCAGTCGGACAGTTTACAATGAGCAGTTCTTC
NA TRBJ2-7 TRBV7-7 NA CASSLVREQYF TGTGCCAGCAGCTTAGTCCGAGAGCAGTACTTC
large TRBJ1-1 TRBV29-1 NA CSGTDGRNTEAFF TGCAGCGGGACAGACGGCCGGAACACTGAAGCTTTCTTT
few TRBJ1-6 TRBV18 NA CASSPGLNNSPLHF TGTGCCAGCTCACCTGGACTGAATAATTCACCCCTCCACTTT
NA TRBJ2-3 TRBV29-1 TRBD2 CSVEVWDYTDTQYF TGCAGCGTTGAAGTATGGGACTACACAGATACGCAGTATTTT
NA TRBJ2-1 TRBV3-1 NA CASSHTENEQFF TGTGCCAGCAGCCACACAGAAAATGAGCAGTTCTTC
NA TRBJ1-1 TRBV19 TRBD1 CASSKFQGGEAFF TGTGCCAGTAGTAAATTCCAGGGGGGTGAAGCTTTCTTT
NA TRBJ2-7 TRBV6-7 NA CASRSSRDHSYEQYF TGTGCCAGCAGATCATCCCGGGACCACTCCTACGAGCAGTACTTC
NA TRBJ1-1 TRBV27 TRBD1 CASNLQGSTEAFF TGTGCCAGCAATCTACAGGGGAGCACTGAAGCTTTCTTT
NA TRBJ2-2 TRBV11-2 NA CASSPDTGELFF TGTGCCAGCAGCCCTGACACCGGGGAGCTGTTTTTT
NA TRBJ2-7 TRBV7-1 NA CASSSLGPYEQYF TGTGCCAGCAGCTCATTAGGACCCTACGAGCAGTACTTC
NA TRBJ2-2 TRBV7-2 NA CASRSGTTTGELFF TGTGCCAGCAGGTCCGGGACCACAACCGGGGAGCTGTTTTTT
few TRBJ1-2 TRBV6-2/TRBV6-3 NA CASSPGYYGYTF TGTGCCAGCAGTCCAGGGTACTATGGCTACACCTTC
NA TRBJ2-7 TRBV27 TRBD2 CASSSTSAGEQYF TGTGCCAGCAGTTCGACTAGCGCGGGCGAGCAGTACTTC